This TCR beta chain derives from a study of shared clonotypes between healthy human individuals. Overall study context: The people who gave samples were two women and three men aged 18 to 49.

The table came from immunoSEQ multiplex PCR; TCRdb's copy has only in-frame clones and leaves some out. The repertoire holds fewer than 1.4 million clones, with 75% to 85% as singletons. Findings and limits, study-wide: Clonotypes which were not shared had lower generation probabilities than clonotypes that all four donors shared.

The V gene end was trimmed by 1 base and the J gene end by 8 bases; junction bases not matched to a gene: 4. Germline lookup yields CDR1 SSHAT and CDR2 FNYEAQ (reference sequence). This CDR3 has 13 amino acids. Note on this clone: Its matching antigen is unknown.

The rearrangement joins TRBV7-7 to TRBJ1-1; 7 positions match TRBD1. The specimen sequenced was memory CD4+ T cells from PBMCs. As for subset: CD45RA-negative fraction. This TCR was recovered from a man between 18 and 35 years old in good health. Some clones in this sample may be carry-over from other donors' samples. In DNA, the CDR3 is TGTGCCAGCAGCTTAGGGTTGGGACAGGAAGCTTTCTTT. Translating it yields CASSLGLGQEAFF.